A selection of T cell receptor beta chains follows, all from one sample in a study of molecular identifiers for immune sequencing clone quantification. TCRdb processed the PCR reads anew with MiXCR; each CDR3 protein has one entry. The sample lists 30,000 to 40,000 distinct CDR3 sequences; 19% were seen once. Specimen: naive CD8+ T cells from blood, with Jurkat cell RNA spiked in. These receptors were collected from a human donor in good health. Some libraries in this study had Jurkat cell RNA spiked in. Both conserved end residues are part of each CDR3. D genes are given only for firm matches. For some rows the clone size is stated as once, few or many, or as a class when expanded; others skip it.

clone size,D gene,V gene,J gene,CDR3 protein,CDR3 DNA
many,-,TRBV4-2,TRBJ2-1,CASSQDFELRHNEQFF,TGTGCCAGCAGCCAAGACTTCGAGCTGCGACACAATGAGCAGTTCTTC
-,TRBD2,TRBV20-1,TRBJ2-1,CSARETSGRVFNEQFF,TGCAGTGCTAGAGAGACTAGCGGGAGGGTATTCAATGAGCAGTTCTTC
few,-,TRBV7-6,TRBJ1-1,CASSLGGWNTEAFF,TGTGCCAGCAGCTTAGGAGGCTGGAACACTGAAGCTTTCTTT
few,-,TRBV20-1,TRBJ2-7,CSARGGLTNREQYF,TGCAGTGCTAGAGGTGGACTAACCAACCGCGAGCAGTACTTC
-,TRBD1,TRBV29-1,TRBJ2-7,CSVEEDRGPQYEQYF,TGCAGCGTTGAAGAAGACAGGGGTCCTCAATACGAGCAGTACTTC
few,-,TRBV27,TRBJ2-1,CASSYTSYNEQFF,TGTGCCAGCAGTTACACTTCCTACAATGAGCAGTTCTTC
many,-,TRBV7-7,TRBJ2-3,CASSLGAAFGTDTQYF,TGTGCCAGCAGCTTAGGCGCCGCTTTTGGAACAGATACGCAGTATTTT
-,TRBD1,TRBV4-1,TRBJ2-7,CASSLAGTGMGEQYF,TGCGCCAGCAGCCTAGCCGGGACAGGGATGGGCGAGCAGTACTTC
many,TRBD1,TRBV20-1,TRBJ2-7,CSARWDRDYEQYF,TGCAGTGCTAGATGGGACAGGGACTACGAGCAGTACTTC
many,-,TRBV9,TRBJ1-1,CASSVSKNTEAFF,TGTGCCAGCAGCGTATCTAAGAACACTGAAGCTTTCTTT
-,-,TRBV7-9,TRBJ2-1,CASSASESSYNEQFF,TGTGCCAGCAGCGCAAGCGAGAGCTCCTACAATGAGCAGTTCTTC
many,-,TRBV6-2/TRBV6-3,TRBJ2-3,CASSPGSTDTQYF,TGTGCCAGCAGTCCCGGGAGCACAGATACGCAGTATTTT
few,-,TRBV6-2/TRBV6-3,TRBJ2-7,CASSFWGAGERGGVF,TGTGCCAGCAGTTTTTGGGGGGCTGGCGAGCGGGGCGGAGTCTTC
many,-,TRBV12-3/TRBV12-4,TRBJ2-5,CASSPSNQETQYF,TGTGCCAGCAGCCCGAGCAATCAAGAGACCCAGTACTTC
-,-,TRBV7-9,TRBJ2-5,CAGSLARGTQETQYF,TGTGCCGGCAGCTTAGCTAGGGGCACCCAAGAGACCCAGTACTTC
many,-,TRBV5-1,TRBJ2-7,CASSLGQGMSYEQYF,TGCGCCAGCAGCTTGGGCCAGGGTATGTCCTACGAGCAGTACTTC
many,-,TRBV27,TRBJ1-6,CASSLAYNSPLHF,TGTGCCAGCAGTTTGGCCTATAATTCACCCCTCCACTTT
-,TRBD2,TRBV3-1,TRBJ2-3,CASSQDLGGLAGYPDMQYF,TGTGCCAGCAGCCAAGATCTCGGGGGACTAGCGGGTTACCCAGATATGCAGTATTTT
many,-,TRBV15,TRBJ2-5,CATRLLSETQYF,TGTGCCACCCGGCTCCTTTCGGAGACCCAGTACTTC
many,-,TRBV6-5,TRBJ2-5,CASSYGETQYF,TGTGCCAGCAGTTACGGGGAGACCCAGTACTTC
many,TRBD2,TRBV29-1,TRBJ2-7,CSVIRTSGGAGYEQYF,TGCAGCGTTATTCGGACTAGCGGGGGGGCCGGGTACGAGCAGTACTTC
many,TRBD2,TRBV6-5,TRBJ2-1,CAISPSGSYNEQFF,TGTGCCATCAGTCCTAGCGGGTCCTACAATGAGCAGTTCTTC
many,TRBD1,TRBV13,TRBJ2-7,CASSSPGQGTYEQYF,TGTGCCAGCAGCTCACCGGGACAGGGGACCTACGAGCAGTACTTC
many,-,TRBV6-5,TRBJ2-5,CASSYRDPQETQYF,TGTGCCAGCAGTTACAGGGACCCCCAAGAGACCCAGTACTTC
many,-,TRBV7-9,TRBJ2-1,CASSSSSYNEQFF,TGTGCCAGCAGCTCAAGCTCCTACAATGAGCAGTTCTTC
many,-,TRBV6-5,TRBJ2-3,CASTGSGGGTDTQYF,TGTGCCAGCACAGGCTCTGGGGGAGGCACAGATACGCAGTATTTT
many,TRBD1,TRBV5-1,TRBJ2-2,CASSFYPGGANTGELFF,TGCGCCAGCAGCTTTTACCCAGGGGGCGCGAACACCGGGGAGCTGTTTTTT
few,-,TRBV19,TRBJ2-1,CASSMDGTNEQFF,TGTGCCAGTAGTATGGACGGCACAAATGAGCAGTTCTTC
-,-,TRBV25-1,TRBJ2-5,CASSDQGLETQYF,TGTGCCAGCAGTGACCAGGGACTCGAGACCCAGTACTTC
-,-,TRBV7-6,TRBJ2-2,CASSLGDGELFF,TGTGCCAGCAGCTTAGGGGACGGGGAGCTGTTTTTT
many,-,TRBV5-1,TRBJ2-3,CASSQVLRQPVDTQYF,TGCGCCAGCAGCCAGGTTTTGAGACAGCCGGTAGATACGCAGTATTTT
few,-,TRBV7-9,TRBJ2-5,CASSLTRETQYF,TGTGCCAGCAGCTTAACCCGGGAGACCCAGTACTTC
many,TRBD1,TRBV6-2/TRBV6-3,TRBJ1-5,CASRLGQGAGQPQHF,TGTGCCAGCAGGCTGGGACAGGGGGCCGGGCAGCCCCAGCATTTT
many,-,TRBV7-9,TRBJ1-1,CASSLSDREGMNTEAFF,TGTGCCAGCAGCTTATCCGATCGAGAGGGGATGAACACTGAAGCTTTCTTT
-,TRBD2,TRBV7-9,TRBJ2-3,CASSSIAGTTDTRYF,TGTGCCAGCAGCTCCATAGCGGGGACCACAGATACGCGGTATTTT
many,-,TRBV20-1,TRBJ1-5,CSARPVGEGYSNQPQHF,TGCAGTGCTCGACCAGTGGGAGAAGGGTATAGCAATCAGCCCCAGCATTTT
-,-,TRBV20-1,TRBJ2-5,CSAGPTGAGWGGQETQYF,TGCAGTGCTGGCCCGACAGGGGCGGGCTGGGGGGGCCAAGAGACCCAGTACTTC
many,-,TRBV7-9,TRBJ1-1,CASSSRTQGPLNEAFF,TGTGCCAGCAGCTCACGGACACAGGGTCCCCTGAATGAAGCTTTCTTT
many,TRBD1,TRBV28,TRBJ1-6,CAIESDRGRRSPLHF,TGTGCCATCGAATCGGACAGGGGGCGCAGATCACCCCTCCACTTT
many,-,TRBV7-9,TRBJ1-1,CASSMGNTEAFF,TGTGCCAGTTCGATGGGGAACACTGAAGCTTTCTTT
many,TRBD2,TRBV27,TRBJ2-7,CASSFSGDDYEQYF,TGTGCCAGCAGTTTTAGCGGGGATGACTACGAGCAGTACTTC
many,TRBD2,TRBV9,TRBJ2-3,CASSVGGGPGDTQYF,TGTGCCAGCAGCGTGGGCGGGGGGCCGGGGGATACGCAGTATTTT
many,-,TRBV29-1,TRBJ1-2,CSVGAARVDYGYTF,TGCAGCGTCGGGGCCGCGAGGGTTGACTATGGCTACACCTTC
many,-,TRBV4-3,TRBJ1-1,CASSQVSMPTEAFF,TGCGCCAGCAGCCAAGTATCTATGCCCACTGAAGCTTTCTTT
-,-,TRBV2,TRBJ2-1,CASSEAQGRSSPYNEQFF,TGTGCCAGCAGTGAAGCGCAGGGACGAAGCAGCCCCTACAATGAGCAGTTCTTC
many,-,TRBV6-1,TRBJ2-6,CASGSGSGANVLTF,TGTGCCAGCGGTTCAGGCTCTGGGGCCAACGTCCTGACTTTC
many,-,TRBV20-1,TRBJ1-5,CSARASYNQPQHF,TGCAGTGCTAGAGCCAGTTACAATCAGCCCCAGCATTTT
-,TRBD2,TRBV4-2,TRBJ2-1,CASSQASGSYNEQFF,TGTGCCAGCAGCCAAGCTAGCGGGAGTTACAATGAGCAGTTCTTC
many,-,TRBV7-9,TRBJ1-4,CASSRPALSEKLFF,TGTGCCAGCAGCCGTCCGGCCTTGAGTGAAAAACTGTTTTTT